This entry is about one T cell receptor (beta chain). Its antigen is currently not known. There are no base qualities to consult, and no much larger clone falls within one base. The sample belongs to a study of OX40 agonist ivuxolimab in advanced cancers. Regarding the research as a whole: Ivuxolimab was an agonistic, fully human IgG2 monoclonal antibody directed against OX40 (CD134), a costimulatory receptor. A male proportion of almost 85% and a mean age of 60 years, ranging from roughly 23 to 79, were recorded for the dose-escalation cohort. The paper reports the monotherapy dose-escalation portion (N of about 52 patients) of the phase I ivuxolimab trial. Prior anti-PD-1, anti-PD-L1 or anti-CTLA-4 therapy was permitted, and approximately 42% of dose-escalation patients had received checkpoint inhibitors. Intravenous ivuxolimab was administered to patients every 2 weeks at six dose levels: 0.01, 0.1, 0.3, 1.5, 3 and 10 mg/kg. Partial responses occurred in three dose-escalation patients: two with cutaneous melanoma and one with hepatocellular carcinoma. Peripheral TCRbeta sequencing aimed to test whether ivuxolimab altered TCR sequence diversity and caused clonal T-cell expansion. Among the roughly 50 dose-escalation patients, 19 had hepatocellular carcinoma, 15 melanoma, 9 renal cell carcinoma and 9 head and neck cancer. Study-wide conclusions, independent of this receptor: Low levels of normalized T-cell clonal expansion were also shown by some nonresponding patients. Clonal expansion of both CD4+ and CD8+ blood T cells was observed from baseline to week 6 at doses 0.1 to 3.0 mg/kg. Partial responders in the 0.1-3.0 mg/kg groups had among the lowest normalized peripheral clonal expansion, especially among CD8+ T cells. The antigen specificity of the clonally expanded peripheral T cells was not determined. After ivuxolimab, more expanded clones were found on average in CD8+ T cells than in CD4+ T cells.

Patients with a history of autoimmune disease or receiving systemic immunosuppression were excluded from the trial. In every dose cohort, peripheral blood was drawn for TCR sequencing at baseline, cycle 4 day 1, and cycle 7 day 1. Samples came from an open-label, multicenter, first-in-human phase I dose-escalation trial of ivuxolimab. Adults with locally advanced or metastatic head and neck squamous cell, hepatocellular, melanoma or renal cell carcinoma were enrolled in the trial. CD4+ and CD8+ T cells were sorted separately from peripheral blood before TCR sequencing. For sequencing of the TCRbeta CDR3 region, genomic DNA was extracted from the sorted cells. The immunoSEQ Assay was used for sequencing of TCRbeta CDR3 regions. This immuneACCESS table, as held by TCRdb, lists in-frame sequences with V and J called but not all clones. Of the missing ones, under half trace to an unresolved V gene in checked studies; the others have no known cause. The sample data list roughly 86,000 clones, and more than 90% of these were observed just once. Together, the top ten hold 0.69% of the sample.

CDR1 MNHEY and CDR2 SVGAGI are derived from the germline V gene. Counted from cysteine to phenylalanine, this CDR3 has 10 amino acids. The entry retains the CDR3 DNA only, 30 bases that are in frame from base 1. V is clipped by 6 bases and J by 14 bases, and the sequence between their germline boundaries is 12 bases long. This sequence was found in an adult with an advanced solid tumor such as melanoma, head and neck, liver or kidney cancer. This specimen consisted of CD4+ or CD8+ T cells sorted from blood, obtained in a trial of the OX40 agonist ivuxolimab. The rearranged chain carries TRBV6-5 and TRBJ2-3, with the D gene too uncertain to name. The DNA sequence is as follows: TGTGCCAGCAGCCCTCAGACTCCGTATTTT. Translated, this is CASSPQTPYF.